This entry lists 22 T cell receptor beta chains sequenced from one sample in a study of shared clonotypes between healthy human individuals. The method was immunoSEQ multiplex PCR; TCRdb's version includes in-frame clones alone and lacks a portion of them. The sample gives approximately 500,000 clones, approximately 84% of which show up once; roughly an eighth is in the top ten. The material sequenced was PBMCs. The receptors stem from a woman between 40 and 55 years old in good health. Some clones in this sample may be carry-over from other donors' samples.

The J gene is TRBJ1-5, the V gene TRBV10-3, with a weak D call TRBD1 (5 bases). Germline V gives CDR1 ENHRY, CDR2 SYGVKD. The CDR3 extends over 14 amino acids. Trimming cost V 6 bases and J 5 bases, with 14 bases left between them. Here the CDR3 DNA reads TGTGCCATCAGGGACTCAGGGAACGATCAGCCCCAGCATTTT. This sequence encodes CAIRDSGNDQPQHF.

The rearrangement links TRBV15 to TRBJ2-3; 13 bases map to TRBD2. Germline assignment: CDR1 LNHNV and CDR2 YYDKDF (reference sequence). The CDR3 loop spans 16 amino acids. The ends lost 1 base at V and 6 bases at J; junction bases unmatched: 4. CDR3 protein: CATSRGGTSGMDTQYF. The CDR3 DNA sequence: TGTGCCACCAGCAGAGGAGGGACTAGCGGGATGGATACGCAGTATTTT.

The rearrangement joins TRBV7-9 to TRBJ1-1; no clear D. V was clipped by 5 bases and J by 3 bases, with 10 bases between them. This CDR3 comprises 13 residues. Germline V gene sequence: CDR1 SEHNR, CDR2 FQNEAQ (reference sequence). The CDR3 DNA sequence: TGTGCCAGCAGCCCCGAGATTGACACTGAAGCTTTCTTT. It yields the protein CASSPEIDTEAFF.

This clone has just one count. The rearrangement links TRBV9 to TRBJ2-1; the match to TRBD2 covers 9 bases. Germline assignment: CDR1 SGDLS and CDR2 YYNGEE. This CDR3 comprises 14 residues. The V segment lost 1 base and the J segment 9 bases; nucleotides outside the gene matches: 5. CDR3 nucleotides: TGTGCCAGCAGCGTACCTAGCGGGGCGGCTGAGCAGTTCTTC. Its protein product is CASSVPSGAAEQFF.

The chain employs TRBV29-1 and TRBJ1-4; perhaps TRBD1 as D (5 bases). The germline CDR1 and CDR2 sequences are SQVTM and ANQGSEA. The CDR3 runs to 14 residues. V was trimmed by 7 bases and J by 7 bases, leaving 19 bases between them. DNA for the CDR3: TGCAGCGCCTCTCCGCCAGGGACGGGTGAAAAACTGTTTTTT. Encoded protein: CSASPPGTGEKLFF. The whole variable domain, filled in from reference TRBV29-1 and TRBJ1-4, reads SAVISQKPSRDICQRGTSLTIQCQVDSQVTMMFWYRQQPGQSLTLIATANQGSEATYESGFVIDKFPISRPNLTFSTLTVSNMSPEDSSIYLCSASPPGTGEKLFFGSGTQLSVL.

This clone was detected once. The CDR3 nucleotides are TGTGCCAGCAGTTTTAGTCAGAGGACAGACCGTACTGAAGCTTTCTTT. Residues: CASSFSQRTDRTEAFF. The rearrangement joins TRBV6-6 to TRBJ1-1, with D possibly TRBD1 on 6 matching bases. The CDR3 consists of 16 residues. Trimming pared 4 bases from V and 5 bases from J, leaving 20 bases between. Germline lookup yields CDR1 MNHNY and CDR2 SVGAGI (reference sequence).

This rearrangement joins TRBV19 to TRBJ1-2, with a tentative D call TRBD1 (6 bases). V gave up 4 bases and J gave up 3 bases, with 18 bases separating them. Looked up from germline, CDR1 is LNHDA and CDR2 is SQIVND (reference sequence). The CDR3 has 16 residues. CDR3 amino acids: CASSRESIQGDYGYTF. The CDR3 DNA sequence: TGTGCCAGTAGTAGGGAGTCAATACAGGGAGACTATGGCTACACCTTC. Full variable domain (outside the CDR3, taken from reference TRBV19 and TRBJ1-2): DGGITQSPKYLFRKEGQNVTLSCEQNLNHDAMYWYRQDPGQGLRLIYYSQIVNDFQKGDIAEGYSVSREKKESFPLTVTSAQKNPTAFYLCASSRESIQGDYGYTFGSGTRLTVV.

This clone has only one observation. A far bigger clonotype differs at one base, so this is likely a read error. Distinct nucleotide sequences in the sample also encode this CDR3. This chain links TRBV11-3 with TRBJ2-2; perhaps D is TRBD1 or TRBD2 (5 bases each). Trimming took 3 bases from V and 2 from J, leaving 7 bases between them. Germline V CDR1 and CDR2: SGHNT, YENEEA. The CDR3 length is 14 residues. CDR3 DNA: TGTGCCAGCAGCTTTGGGGGTAACACCGGGGAGCTGTTTTTT. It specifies CASSFGGNTGELFF.

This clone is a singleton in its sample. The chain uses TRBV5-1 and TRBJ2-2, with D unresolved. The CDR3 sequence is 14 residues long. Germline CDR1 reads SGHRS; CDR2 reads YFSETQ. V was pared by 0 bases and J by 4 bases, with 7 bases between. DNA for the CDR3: TGCGCCAGCAGCTTGGTACCCCGCACCGGGGAGCTGTTTTTT. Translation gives CASSLVPRTGELFF. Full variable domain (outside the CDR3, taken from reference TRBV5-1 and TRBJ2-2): KAGVTQTPRYLIKTRGQQVTLSCSPISGHRSVSWYQQTPGQGLQFLFEYFSETQRNKGNFPGRFSGRQFSNSRSEMNVSTLELGDSALYLCASSLVPRTGELFFGEGSRLTVL.

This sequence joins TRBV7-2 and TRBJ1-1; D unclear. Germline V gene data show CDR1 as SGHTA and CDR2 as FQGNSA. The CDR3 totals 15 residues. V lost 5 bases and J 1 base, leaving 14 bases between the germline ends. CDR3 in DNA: TGTGCCAGCAGCCCCCGGTTCGGGCCGAACACTGAAGCTTTCTTT. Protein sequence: CASSPRFGPNTEAFF.

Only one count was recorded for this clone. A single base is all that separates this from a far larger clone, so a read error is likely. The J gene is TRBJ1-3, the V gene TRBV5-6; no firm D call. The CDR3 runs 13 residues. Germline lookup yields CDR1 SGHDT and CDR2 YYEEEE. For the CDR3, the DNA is TGTGCCCGCAGCCCCGGCTCTGGAAACACCATATATTTT. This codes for CARSPGSGNTIYF.

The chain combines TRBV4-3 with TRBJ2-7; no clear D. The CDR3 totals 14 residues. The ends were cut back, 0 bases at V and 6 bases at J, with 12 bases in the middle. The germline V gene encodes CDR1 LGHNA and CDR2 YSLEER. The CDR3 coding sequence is TGCGCCAGCAGCCAAGATCGGCGGCACTCCGAGCAGTACTTC. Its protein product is CASSQDRRHSEQYF.

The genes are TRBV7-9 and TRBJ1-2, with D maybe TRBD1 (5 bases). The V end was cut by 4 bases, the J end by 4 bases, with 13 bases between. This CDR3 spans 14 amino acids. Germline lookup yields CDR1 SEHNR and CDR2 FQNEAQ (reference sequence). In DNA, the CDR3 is TGTGCCAGCAGCTCGCAGGGTGGCAGCTATGGCTACACCTTC. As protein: CASSSQGGSYGYTF.

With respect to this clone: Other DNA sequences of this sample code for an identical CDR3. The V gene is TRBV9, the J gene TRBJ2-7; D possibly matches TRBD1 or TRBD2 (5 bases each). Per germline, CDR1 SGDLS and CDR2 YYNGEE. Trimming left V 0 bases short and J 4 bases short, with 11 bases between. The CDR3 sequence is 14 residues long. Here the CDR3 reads CASSVGGSTYEQYF. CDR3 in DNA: TGTGCCAGCAGCGTAGGGGGGAGCACTTACGAGCAGTACTTC.

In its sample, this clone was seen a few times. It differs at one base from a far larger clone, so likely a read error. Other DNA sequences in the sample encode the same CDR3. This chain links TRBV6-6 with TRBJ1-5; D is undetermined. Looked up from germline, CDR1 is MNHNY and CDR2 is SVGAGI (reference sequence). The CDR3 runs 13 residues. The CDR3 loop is CASTAVSNQPQHF. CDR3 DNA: TGTGCAAGCACCGCCGTAAGCAATCAGCCCCAGCATTTT.

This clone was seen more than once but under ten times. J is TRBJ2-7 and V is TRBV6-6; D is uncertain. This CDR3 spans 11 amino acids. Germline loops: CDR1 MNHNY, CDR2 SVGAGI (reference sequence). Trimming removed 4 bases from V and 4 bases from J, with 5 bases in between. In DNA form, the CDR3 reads TGTGCCAGCAGTTCAAGGTACGAGCAGTACTTC. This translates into CASSSRYEQYF.

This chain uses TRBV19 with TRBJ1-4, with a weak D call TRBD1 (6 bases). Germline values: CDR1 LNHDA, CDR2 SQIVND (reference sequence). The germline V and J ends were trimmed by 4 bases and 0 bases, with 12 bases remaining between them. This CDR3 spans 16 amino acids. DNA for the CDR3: TGTGCCAGTAGTAGCCGGGACACAGCAACTAATGAAAAACTGTTTTTT. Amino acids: CASSSRDTATNEKLFF.

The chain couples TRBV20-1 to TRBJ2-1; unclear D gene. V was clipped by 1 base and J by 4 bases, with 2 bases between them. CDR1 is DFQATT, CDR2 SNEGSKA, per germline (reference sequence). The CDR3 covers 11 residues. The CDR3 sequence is CSARVYNEQFF. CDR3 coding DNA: TGCAGTGCTAGAGTTTACAATGAGCAGTTCTTC.

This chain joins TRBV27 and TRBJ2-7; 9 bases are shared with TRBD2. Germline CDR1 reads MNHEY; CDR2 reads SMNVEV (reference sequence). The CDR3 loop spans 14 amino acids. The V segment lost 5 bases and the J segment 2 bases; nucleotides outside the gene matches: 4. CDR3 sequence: CASSPSGTPYEQYF. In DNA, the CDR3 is TGTGCCAGCAGTCCTAGCGGGACCCCCTACGAGCAGTACTTC.

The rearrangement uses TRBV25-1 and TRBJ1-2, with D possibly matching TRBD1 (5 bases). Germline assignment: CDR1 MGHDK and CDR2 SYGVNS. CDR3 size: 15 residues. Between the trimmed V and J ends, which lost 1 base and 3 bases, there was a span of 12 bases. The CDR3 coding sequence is TGTGCCAGCAGTGAATTGACGGGACGCGACTATGGCTACACCTTC. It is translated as CASSELTGRDYGYTF.

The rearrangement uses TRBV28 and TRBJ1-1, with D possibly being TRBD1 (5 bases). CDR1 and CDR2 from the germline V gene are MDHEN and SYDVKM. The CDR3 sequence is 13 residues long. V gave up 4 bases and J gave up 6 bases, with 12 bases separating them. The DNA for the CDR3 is TGTGCCAGCAGTTCCCCAGGGACCCCTGAAGCTTTCTTT. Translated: CASSSPGTPEAFF.

The CDR3 reads CASSLGSSGAGNTIYF. The DNA of the CDR3 is TGTGCCAGCAGCTTGGGTTCGTCGGGAGCTGGAAACACCATATATTTT. V is TRBV5-6 and J is TRBJ1-3; D not certain. The germline CDR1 and CDR2 sequences are SGHDT and YYEEEE. There are 16 residues in the CDR3. V lost 0 bases, J lost 2 bases, and 12 bases lay in between. The entire variable domain, with the rest obtained from reference TRBV5-6 and TRBJ1-3, is as follows: DAGVTQSPTHLIKTRGQQVTLRCSPKSGHDTVSWYQQALGQGPQFIFQYYEEEERQRGNFPDRFSGHQFPNYSSELNVNALLLGDSALYLCASSLGSSGAGNTIYFGEGSWLTVV.